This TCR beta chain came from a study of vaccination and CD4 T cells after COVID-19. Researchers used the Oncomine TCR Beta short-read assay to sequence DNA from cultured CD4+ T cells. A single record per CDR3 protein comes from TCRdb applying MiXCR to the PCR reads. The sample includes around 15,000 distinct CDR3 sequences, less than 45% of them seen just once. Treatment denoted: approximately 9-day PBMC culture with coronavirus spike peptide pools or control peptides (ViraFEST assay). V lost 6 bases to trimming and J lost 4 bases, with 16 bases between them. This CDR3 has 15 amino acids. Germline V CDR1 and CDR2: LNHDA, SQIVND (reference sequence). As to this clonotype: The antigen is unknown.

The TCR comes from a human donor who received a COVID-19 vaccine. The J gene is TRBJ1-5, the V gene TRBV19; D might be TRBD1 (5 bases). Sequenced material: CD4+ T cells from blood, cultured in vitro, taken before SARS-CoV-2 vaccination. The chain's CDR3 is CASRTTVSGNQPQHF. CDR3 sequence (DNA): TGTGCCAGTAGAACGACAGTTTCGGGTAATCAGCCCCAGCATTTT.